This T cell receptor beta chain derives from a study of shared clonotypes between healthy human individuals. Only in-frame clones appear in the TCRdb table, and some are missing; sequencing was by immunoSEQ multiplex PCR. This table has around 1.9 million clones, about 93% appearing once. The naive CD8 subset, CD45RO-negative cells positively selected for CCR7, excluded terminally differentiated effector memory CD45RA+ cells. The CDR3 spans 14 residues. Germline loops: CDR1 SEHNR, CDR2 FQNEAQ (reference sequence). The V and J ends lost 5 bases and 7 bases respectively, with 14 bases between them. Sequenced input: naive CD8+ T cells from PBMCs. J is TRBJ1-4 and V is TRBV7-9; D call uncertain. This TCR was sampled from a young man in good health. Some clones in this sample may be carry-over from other donors' samples. CDR3 protein: CASSRTAGGEKLFF. CDR3 sequence (DNA): TGTGCCAGCAGCCGAACCGCGGGTGGTGAAAAACTGTTTTTT.